Listed here are 15 T cell receptor beta chains from one sample, sequenced in a study of neurological immune-mediated disorders. In TCRdb, the 5' RACE reads were re-called with MiXCR into one record per CDR3 protein. In the table there are approximately 48,000 distinct CDR3 sequences, roughly 3.2% of which are singletons. Sequencing input: PBMCs. The receptors derive from a woman in her forties or fifties with multiple sclerosis.

This clonotype was seen many times. The J gene is TRBJ1-2, the V gene TRBV7-9, with 11 bases aligning to TRBD1. This CDR3 spans 16 amino acids. Looked up from germline, CDR1 is SEHNR and CDR2 is FQNEAQ (reference sequence). Trimming took 5 bases from V and 0 from J; bases not matched to a gene: 5. The CDR3 DNA reads as TGTGCCAGCAGCCGGACAGGGGGCCTATCTAACTATGGCTACACCTTC. This translates into CASSRTGGLSNYGYTF.

This clonotype was detected ten times or more. This chain joins TRBV5-1 and TRBJ1-2, with D unclear. V lost 0 bases to trimming and J lost 3 bases, with 6 bases between them. This CDR3 contains 13 residues. Germline V lookup: CDR1 SGHRS, CDR2 YFSETQ. The CDR3 nucleotides are TGCGCCAGCAGCTTGGCACAGTACTATGGCTACACCTTC. Its protein product is CASSLAQYYGYTF.

This clonotype was counted ten times or more. This chain connects TRBV5-1 to TRBJ2-7, with unresolved D. This CDR3 spans 14 amino acids. Trimming took off 0 bases at V and 0 bases at J, with 7 bases between the two ends. CDR1 and CDR2 (germline): SGHRS, YFSETQ. The CDR3 nucleotides are TGCGCCAGCAGCTTGGACAGCCACTCCTACGAGCAGTACGTC. The encoded protein is CASSLDSHSYEQYV.

This clonotype was detected many times. The J gene is TRBJ2-1, the V gene TRBV4-1; 12 bases match TRBD2. This CDR3 spans 17 amino acids. With V trimmed by 6 bases and J by 6 bases, 12 bases remained unmatched. CDR1 and CDR2 from the germline V gene are MGHRA and YSYEKL. Here the CDR3 DNA reads TGCGCCAGCAGGCTCCGACTAGCGGGGGTGACCCCCAATGAGCAGTTCTTC. Translating gives CASRLRLAGVTPNEQFF.

This clonotype was observed many times. V is TRBV5-1 and J is TRBJ1-2; D possibly corresponds to TRBD1 (6 bases). The V gene's germline CDR1 is SGHRS and CDR2 YFSETQ. This CDR3 is 15 amino acids long. V lost 0 bases to trimming and J lost 13 bases, with 22 bases between them. For the CDR3, the DNA is TGCGCCAGCAGCTTGGAGTTCGCAGGGGAGCGCGTTACCACCTTC. Protein sequence: CASSLEFAGERVTTF.

This clonotype has at least ten counts. The CDR3 spells CASSLWDRGYEQYF. The CDR3 nucleotides are TGTGCCAGCAGCTTATGGGACAGGGGGTACGAGCAGTACTTC. This chain uses TRBV7-2 with TRBJ2-7, with 11 nucleotides matching TRBD1. Per the germline V gene, CDR1 is SGHTA and CDR2 is FQGNSA. CDR3 size: 14 residues. V gave up 2 bases and J gave up 4 bases; unmatched junction bases: 1.

This clonotype appeared many times. The gene calls are TRBV9 and TRBJ1-1; possibly TRBD1 for D (6 bases). Between the trimmed V and J ends, which lost 0 bases and 3 bases, there was a span of 15 bases. This CDR3 has 16 residues. Germline values: CDR1 SGDLS, CDR2 YYNGEE. In DNA, the CDR3 is TGTGCCAGCAGCGTAGGGGGGCGACGCAGGGACACTGAAGCTTTCTTT. This sequence encodes CASSVGGRRRDTEAFF.

This clonotype was detected ten times or more. This sequence joins TRBV5-6 and TRBJ2-5; D is undetermined. The CDR3 runs to 13 residues. Germline values: CDR1 SGHDT, CDR2 YYEEEE. Deletions cut 3 bases from V and 4 bases from J, with 10 bases between. DNA for the CDR3: TGTGCCAGCAGCTCAGCCCCCCGAGAGACCCAGTACTTC. It codes for CASSSAPRETQYF.

This clonotype was counted at least ten times. The chain employs TRBV20-1 and TRBJ2-3; D gene uncertain. CDR3 length: 10 residues. Trimming cost V 5 bases and J 2 bases, with 2 bases left between them. Germline assignment: CDR1 DFQATT and CDR2 SNEGSKA (reference sequence). This CDR3 reads CSAYTDTQYF. DNA for the CDR3: TGCAGTGCTTACACAGATACGCAGTATTTT.

At least ten counts were recorded for this clonotype. The chain uses TRBV20-1 and TRBJ2-5; D perhaps matches TRBD1 (6 bases). The CDR3 runs 12 residues. Per germline, CDR1 DFQATT and CDR2 SNEGSKA (reference sequence). V lost 4 bases to trimming and J lost 9 bases, with 15 bases between them. CDR3 DNA sequence: TGCAGTGCTACGAAGGACAGCCAGGCCCAGTACTTC. As protein: CSATKDSQAQYF.

This clonotype has more than one count but fewer than ten. The rearrangement uses TRBV15 and TRBJ2-1; D unclear. Looked up from germline, CDR1 is LNHNV and CDR2 is YYDKDF (reference sequence). V was clipped by 1 base and J by 6 bases, with 16 bases between them. CDR3 length: 16 amino acids. The CDR3 here is CATSRALGIDLNEQFF. Written as DNA, the CDR3 is TGTGCCACCAGCAGAGCTCTCGGTATAGACCTCAATGAGCAGTTCTTC. Full variable domain (missing parts from reference TRBV15 and TRBJ2-1): DAMVIQNPRYQVTQFGKPVTLSCSQTLNHNVMYWYQQKSSQAPKLLFHYYDKDFNNEADTPDNFQSRRPNTSFCFLDIRSPGLGDTAMYLCATSRALGIDLNEQFFGPGTRLTVL.

In the case of this clonotype: A much larger clone differs from this one at a single base, so this may be a read error. This chain connects TRBV20-1 to TRBJ2-7, with unresolved D. V lost 3 bases, J lost 4 bases, and 10 bases lay in between. The germline CDR1 and CDR2 sequences are DFQATT and SNEGSKA (reference sequence). The length of the CDR3 is 12 residues. CDR3 coding DNA: TGCAGTGCTAGGGGCAACATTTACGAGCAGTACTTC. This codes for CSARGNIYEQYF.

This clonotype was counted at least ten times. The J gene is TRBJ2-3, the V gene TRBV12-3 or TRBV12-4, with TRBD2 as a possible D gene (5 bases). The CDR3 loop spans 14 amino acids. Trimming left V 2 bases short and J 2 bases short, with 8 bases between. The CDR3 DNA is TGTGCCAGCAGTTTAACGGGGAACACAGATACGCAGTATTTT. It codes for CASSLTGNTDTQYF.

This clonotype was seen many times. The chain couples TRBV12-3 or TRBV12-4 to TRBJ1-3; D gene ambiguous. Between the trimmed V and J ends, which lost 6 bases and 10 bases, there was a span of 13 bases. CDR3 length: 12 amino acids. The DNA of the CDR3 is TGTGCCAGCAGCCAAGAACCTCGGACCATATATTTT. It specifies CASSQEPRTIYF.

The chain links TRBV25-1 to TRBJ2-3; D remains unclear. Germline-derived CDR1 and CDR2 are MGHDK and SYGVNS. The CDR3 runs to 16 residues. V lost 1 base, J lost 0 bases, and 11 bases lay in between. CDR3 sequence (DNA): TGTGCCAGCAGTGAATTTGCCTGGTCTAGCACAGATACGCAGTATTTT. Protein: CASSEFAWSSTDTQYF.